This passage covers 2 T cell receptor beta chains from one sample sequenced in a study of T cells after yellow fever vaccination. TCRdb ran MiXCR on the 5' RACE reads and lists one entry per CDR3 protein. This table holds about 310,000 distinct CDR3 sequences, 3.6% found once. Sequencing used PBMCs, obtained on the day of the yellow fever booster vaccination. These receptors all stem from a man aged 18 to 29 who received the YFV17D yellow fever vaccine.

Ten or more counts support this clonotype. The chain is built from TRBV24-1 and TRBJ1-2; a weak D match, TRBD1 (6 bases). The germline gives CDR1 KGHDR, CDR2 SFDVKD. Trimming shortened V by 2 bases and J by 0 bases, and 9 bases separated the two germline ends. The length of the CDR3 is 15 residues. CDR3 bases: TGTGCCACCAGTGATTCGTCAGGGGCTAACTATGGCTACACCTTC. Its protein is CATSDSSGANYGYTF.

This clonotype showed up many times. The chain couples TRBV18 to TRBJ2-1; 8 nucleotides match TRBD2. Losses at the gene ends were 4 bases for V and 0 bases for J; bases not matched to a gene: 5. This CDR3 spans 16 amino acids. Germline V gene data show CDR1 as KGHSH and CDR2 as LQKENI. CDR3 residues: CASSRERGHSYNEQFF. DNA for the CDR3: TGTGCCAGCTCACGGGAGCGGGGGCACTCCTACAATGAGCAGTTCTTC.